Listed here are 26 T cell receptor beta chains from one sample, sequenced in a study of control samples from healthy donors and cancer patients. Profiling relied on immunoSEQ multiplex PCR, and the TCRdb table lists in-frame clones only, not all of them. The repertoire holds approximately 100,000 clones, with roughly 90% as singletons. Material: blood. The source of these receptors is a woman aged 45-60 years in good health.

This clone was detected only a few times. The chain couples TRBV18 to TRBJ1-1; D gene unclear. Germline V lookup: CDR1 KGHSH, CDR2 LQKENI. The CDR3 length is 14 residues. Deletions cut 0 bases from V and 1 base from J, with 6 bases between. The CDR3 protein is CASSPPSPNTEAFF. CDR3 sequence (DNA): TGTGCCAGCTCACCACCTTCGCCGAACACTGAAGCTTTCTTT.

This chain joins TRBV18 and TRBJ1-5; the D gene is possibly TRBD1 (5 bases). The germline V gene has CDR1 KGHSH and CDR2 LQKENI. The CDR3 contains 15 residues. Trimming stripped 4 bases from V and 8 bases from J, with 18 bases between. The CDR3 DNA reads TGTGCCAGCTCACATGGCGGACAAGGCCAGGAGCCCCAGCATTTT. This sequence encodes CASSHGGQGQEPQHF.

V gene TRBV4-2 combines with J gene TRBJ2-7; D not resolved. This CDR3 has 14 residues. Trimming removed 0 bases from V and 3 bases from J, with 9 bases in between. From germline, CDR1 is LGHNA and CDR2 YNFKEQ. The chain's CDR3 is CASSQEHSFYEQYF. In DNA form, the CDR3 reads TGTGCCAGCAGCCAAGAACACAGTTTCTACGAGCAGTACTTC.

This sequence joins TRBV6-2 or TRBV6-3 and TRBJ2-2; 9 bases agree with TRBD1. From germline, CDR1 is MNHEY and CDR2 SVGEGT. V shed 1 base, J shed 9 bases, and the junction held 6 bases outside the gene matches. This CDR3 region has 15 residues. CDR3 sequence (DNA): TGTGCCAGCAGTTACTGGACAGGGGTAATAAGGGAGCTGTTTTTT. Translation gives CASSYWTGVIRELFF.

The chain recombines TRBV24-1 with TRBJ2-1, with TRBD2 matching over 9 bases. Losses at the gene ends were 4 bases for V and 7 bases for J; bases not matched to a gene: 10. The CDR3 runs to 16 residues. CDR1 and CDR2 from the germline V gene are KGHDR and SFDVKD. The CDR3 loop reads CATSEGGAGGENEQFF. CDR3 coding DNA: TGTGCCACCAGTGAGGGGGGAGCGGGAGGAGAAAATGAGCAGTTCTTC.

This clone was detected only once. This chain uses TRBV29-1 with TRBJ1-1; possible D gene TRBD1, 5 bases. The germline V gene has CDR1 SQVTM and CDR2 ANQGSEA. The V end lost 0 bases, the J end lost 1 base, and 27 bases lay between the germline ends. The CDR3 has 20 amino acids. The CDR3 bases are TGCAGCGTTGAAGATGGGTTACGTGGGGGAATCAGGTTCAAGAACACTGAAGCTTTCTTT. This gives the protein CSVEDGLRGGIRFKNTEAFF.

The chain has TRBV6-5 and TRBJ1-6, with a weak D call TRBD1 (6 bases). CDR1 is MNHEY, CDR2 SVGAGI, per germline. V dropped 1 base and J dropped 7 bases, with 8 bases sitting between them. There are 14 residues in the CDR3. The CDR3 sequence: CASSYWTENSPLHF. The CDR3, as DNA: TGTGCCAGCAGTTACTGGACAGAGAATTCACCCCTCCACTTT.

The rearrangement uses TRBV28 and TRBJ2-7, with 7 bases matching TRBD2. The CDR3 extends over 14 amino acids. Germline trimming cut 3 bases from V and 7 bases from J; bases unmatched to any gene: 9. Germline loops: CDR1 MDHEN, CDR2 SYDVKM. Here the CDR3 DNA reads TGTGCCAGCAGTTTTCTTGCGGGAGCGCGGGAGCAGTACGTC. This translates into CASSFLAGAREQYV.

V gene TRBV7-2 combines with J gene TRBJ1-5; tentative D call: TRBD1 (6 bases). V gave up 4 bases and J gave up 1 base, with 14 bases separating them. The CDR3 extends over 16 amino acids. The germline V gene encodes CDR1 SGHTA and CDR2 FQGNSA. The CDR3 loop reads CASSSPRGGSNQPQHF. The CDR3 bases are TGTGCCAGCAGCTCCCCCCGGGGGGGCAGCAATCAGCCCCAGCATTTT.

The gene calls are TRBV5-6 and TRBJ2-7; 7 positions match TRBD1. Germline V gene sequence: CDR1 SGHDT, CDR2 YYEEEE. Trimming at V came to 3 bases and at J to 2 bases, leaving 2 bases not matched to a gene. The CDR3 sequence is 13 residues long. CDR3 amino acids: CASSYRGPYEQYF. The CDR3 DNA reads TGTGCCAGCAGCTACAGGGGTCCCTACGAGCAGTACTTC.

V gene TRBV4-2 combines with J gene TRBJ1-4; D remains unclear. Germline CDR1 is LGHNA and CDR2 is YNFKEQ. V was clipped by 4 bases and J by 4 bases, with 10 bases between them. This CDR3 comprises 14 residues. The CDR3 reads CASSPHGINEKLFF. The DNA of the CDR3 is TGTGCCAGCAGCCCACATGGTATTAATGAAAAACTGTTTTTT.

The rearrangement uses TRBV11-2 and TRBJ2-5; TRBD1 matches at 10 bases. Germline V gives CDR1 SGHAT, CDR2 FQNNGV. This CDR3 is 15 amino acids long. V was pared by 1 base and J by 5 bases, with 4 bases of the junction left unmatched. CDR3 coding DNA: TGTGCCAGCAGCTTAGGACAGGGGGCTTGGGAGACCCAGTACTTC. It codes for CASSLGQGAWETQYF.

The gene calls are TRBV29-1 and TRBJ2-7; 7 positions match TRBD1. The V and J ends lost 6 bases and 2 bases, in that order; junction bases with no gene match: 10. Germline values: CDR1 SQVTM, CDR2 ANQGSEA. CDR3 length: 14 residues. CDR3 region: CSVEQRDRPYEQYF. The CDR3 DNA reads as TGCAGCGTGGAACAAAGGGACAGACCCTACGAGCAGTACTTC.

The chain links TRBV7-8 to TRBJ1-4; D is undetermined. V was shortened by 3 bases and J by 8 bases, with 16 bases between the two germline ends. Germline CDR1 reads SGHVS; CDR2 reads FQNEAQ. The CDR3 runs to 15 residues. Here the CDR3 DNA reads TGTGCCAGCAGCTTCTCGAAATTGGGAGGGGAAAAACTGTTTTTT. Translating it yields CASSFSKLGGEKLFF.

The V call is TRBV29-1, the J call TRBJ1-4; tentatively, D is TRBD1 (5 bases). Germline V gene lookup returns CDR1 SQVTM and CDR2 ANQGSEA. V was shortened by 6 bases and J by 6 bases, with 14 bases between the two germline ends. This CDR3 is built from 13 residues. The CDR3 coding sequence is TGCAGCGTAACCAAAGGGGCGGATGAAAAACTGTTTTTT. Encoded protein: CSVTKGADEKLFF. The full variable domain, with the rest looked up from reference TRBV29-1 and TRBJ1-4, is SAVISQKPSRDICQRGTSLTIQCQVDSQVTMMFWYRQQPGQSLTLIATANQGSEATYESGFVIDKFPISRPNLTFSTLTVSNMSPEDSSIYLCSVTKGADEKLFFGSGTQLSVL.

The V call is TRBV7-3, the J call TRBJ2-1; TRBD2 matches at 12 bases. The V and J ends lost 5 bases and 6 bases, in that order; junction bases with no gene match: 8. Germline V lookup: CDR1 SGHTA, CDR2 FQGTGA. This CDR3 spans 16 amino acids. This CDR3 is CASSRTSGILSNEQFF. Written as DNA, the CDR3 is TGTGCCAGCAGCAGGACTAGCGGGATTTTATCCAATGAGCAGTTCTTC. The full variable domain, its missing parts supplied by reference TRBV7-3 and TRBJ2-1, is GAGVSQTPSNKVTEKGKYVELRCDPISGHTALYWYRQSLGQGPEFLIYFQGTGAADDSGLPNDRFFAVRPEGSVSTLKIQRTERGDSAVYLCASSRTSGILSNEQFFGPGTRLTVL.

The rearrangement joins TRBV2 to TRBJ1-4; a weak D match, TRBD1 (6 bases). V was cut by 8 bases and J by 13 bases, with 11 bases left in between. The CDR3 runs to 10 residues. Germline V lookup: CDR1 SNHLY, CDR2 FYNNEI. The CDR3 reads CASQQGRLFF. As DNA, the CDR3 is TGTGCCAGCCAACAGGGTAGACTGTTTTTT. Complete variable domain (other parts from reference TRBV2 and TRBJ1-4): EPEVTQTPSHQVTQMGQEVILRCVPISNHLYFYWYRQILGQKVEFLVSFYNNEISEKSEIFDDQFSVERPDGSNFTLKIRSTKLEDSAMYFCASQQGRLFFGSGTQLSVL.

The chain employs TRBV9 and TRBJ2-5; TRBD2 matches at 7 bases. There are 16 residues in the CDR3. The V gene end was trimmed by 0 bases and the J gene end by 7 bases; junction bases not matched to a gene: 12. Germline V gives CDR1 SGDLS, CDR2 YYNGEE. The CDR3 loop is CASSVVGGGSAGTQYF. DNA for the CDR3: TGTGCCAGCAGCGTAGTTGGGGGGGGGTCCGCCGGGACCCAGTACTTC.

This chain connects TRBV5-6 to TRBJ2-7, with D perhaps matching TRBD1 or TRBD2 (5 bases each). The ends were cut back, 9 bases at V and 5 bases at J, with 18 bases in the middle. Germline values: CDR1 SGHDT, CDR2 YYEEEE. This CDR3 spans 13 amino acids. This chain's CDR3 is CATRQGVNHEQYF. The CDR3 region has the DNA TGTGCCACCCGGCAGGGAGTCAACCACGAGCAGTACTTC. The variable domain in full, with the rest retrieved from reference TRBV5-6 and TRBJ2-7, is DAGVTQSPTHLIKTRGQQVTLRCSPKSGHDTVSWYQQALGQGPQFIFQYYEEEERQRGNFPDRFSGHQFPNYSSELNVNALLLGDSALYLCATRQGVNHEQYFGPGTRLTVT.

This clone appeared a single time. V is TRBV15 and J is TRBJ2-1, with TRBD2 matching 13 bases. V gave up 8 bases and J gave up 7 bases; unmatched junction bases: 2. CDR1 and CDR2 (germline): LNHNV, YYDKDF (reference sequence). The CDR3 runs to 13 residues. CDR3 nucleotide sequence: TGTGCCACCTGGACTAGCGGGAGTAATGAGCAGTTCTTC. Encoded protein: CATWTSGSNEQFF.

The chain links TRBV7-2 to TRBJ1-2, with D perhaps TRBD1 (5 bases). Germline V lookup: CDR1 SGHTA, CDR2 FQGNSA. The CDR3 consists of 15 residues. V lost 7 bases to trimming and J lost 6 bases, with 21 bases between them. The CDR3 sequence: CASTRRDGSWDGYTF. CDR3 coding DNA: TGTGCCAGCACCCGACGGGACGGCTCATGGGATGGCTACACCTTC. The variable domain in full, completed from reference TRBV7-2 and TRBJ1-2, reads GAGVSQSPSNKVTEKGKDVELRCDPISGHTALYWYRQSLGQGLEFLIYFQGNSAPDKSGLPSDRFSAERTGGSVSTLTIQRTQQEDSAVYLCASTRRDGSWDGYTFGSGTRLTVV.

The rearrangement uses TRBV2 and TRBJ2-1; D is uncertain. Germline V CDR1 and CDR2: SNHLY, FYNNEI. The CDR3 has 11 amino acids. V lost 8 bases and J 9 bases, leaving 11 bases between the germline ends. CDR3 protein: CASLKTAEQFF. The CDR3 DNA sequence: TGTGCCAGCCTTAAGACGGCTGAGCAGTTCTTC.

This chain uses TRBV11-2 with TRBJ1-2; TRBD1 is a possible D gene (6 bases). The germline CDR1 and CDR2 sequences are SGHAT and FQNNGV. Trimming pared 5 bases from V and 3 bases from J, leaving 10 bases between. This CDR3 is built from 13 residues. CDR3 loop: CASSADSYYGYTF. CDR3 nucleotide sequence: TGTGCCAGCAGCGCGGACAGCTACTATGGCTACACCTTC.

The CDR3 DNA reads TGTGCCAGCAGCTCTCGTGGTGGGGCCAACGTCCTGACTTTC. Its protein product is CASSSRGGANVLTF. The chain uses TRBV7-3 and TRBJ2-6; D gene ambiguous. The CDR3 extends over 14 amino acids. Germline V gives CDR1 SGHTA, CDR2 FQGTGA. V lost 4 bases, J lost 3 bases, and 7 bases lay in between.

The gene calls are TRBV4-1 and TRBJ2-5; possibly TRBD2 for D (5 bases). This CDR3 spans 15 amino acids. Germline V gives CDR1 MGHRA, CDR2 YSYEKL. Between the trimmed V and J ends, which lost 0 bases and 5 bases, there was a span of 13 bases. CDR3 protein: CASSQDFGVSETQYF. CDR3 nucleotide sequence: TGCGCCAGCAGCCAAGATTTCGGGGTATCTGAGACCCAGTACTTC.

This chain uses TRBV19 with TRBJ1-2; 8 nucleotides agree with TRBD1. The junction had 18 bases not matched to a gene; V was cut back by 7 bases and J by 11 bases. The germline V gene encodes CDR1 LNHDA and CDR2 SQIVND (reference sequence). The CDR3 covers 15 residues. CDR3 residues: CASTEWGGQGWGYTF. The CDR3 nucleotides read TGTGCCAGTACCGAATGGGGCGGACAGGGTTGGGGTTACACCTTC.